Listed below are T cell receptor beta chains from one sample, sequenced in a study of T cells in Graves' hyperthyroidism and ophthalmopathy. TCRdb used MiXCR to reprocess the multiplex PCR reads, holding one entry per CDR3 protein. The profile covers approximately 610,000 distinct CDR3 sequences, with about 15% appearing a single time and about 4% taken by the ten largest. The sample taken for sequencing was blood. Receptors originate from a middle-aged woman with Graves' ophthalmopathy. Both conserved end residues are part of each CDR3. D genes are given only for firm matches. Part of the rows lack a size; the others show once, few, many or a class for expanded clones.

CDR3 protein | CDR3 DNA | D gene | J gene | clone size | V gene
CASSIDRGMFRGYTF | TGTGCCAGCAGTATTGACAGGGGGATGTTTCGTGGCTACACCTTC | TRBD1 | TRBJ1-2 | . | TRBV28
CASTSDRYNEQYF | TGTGCCAGCACGTCCGACCGTTACAACGAGCAGTACTTC | . | TRBJ2-7 | . | TRBV28
CASALMARDTEAFF | TGTGCCAGCGCCCTAATGGCAAGGGACACTGAAGCTTTCTTT | . | TRBJ1-1 | many | TRBV7-2
CASSLLFSSGRARGELFF | TGTGCCAGCAGCTTGCTGTTTTCTAGCGGGAGGGCCCGTGGGGAGCTGTTTTTT | TRBD2 | TRBJ2-2 | . | TRBV11-2
CASSLALSQPRETQYF | TGTGCCAGCAGCTTAGCTCTAAGTCAACCCCGAGAGACCCAGTACTTC | . | TRBJ2-5 | many | TRBV7-9
CASSEYPLPGLDTEAFF | TGTGCCAGCAGTGAATATCCTCTCCCGGGTCTGGACACTGAAGCTTTCTTT | . | TRBJ1-1 | many | TRBV25-1
CSAPGLAGDYEQYF | TGCAGTGCCCCCGGACTAGCGGGAGACTACGAGCAGTACTTC | TRBD2 | TRBJ2-7 | many | TRBV20-1
CASSLPAREKVVYGYTF | TGTGCCAGCAGTTTACCGGCCAGGGAAAAAGTCGTATATGGCTACACCTTC | . | TRBJ1-2 | many | TRBV28
CASSPLTGGAGELFF | TGTGCCAGCAGCCCATTAACGGGGGGGGCCGGGGAGCTGTTTTTT | TRBD2 | TRBJ2-2 | many | TRBV7-8
CASSEGANLPKTQYF | TGTGCCAGCAGTGAAGGGGCCAACTTACCCAAGACCCAGTACTTC | . | TRBJ2-5 | many | TRBV2
CASSFTVTEAFF | TGTGCCAGCAGTTTTACGGTTACTGAAGCTTTCTTT | . | TRBJ1-1 | many | TRBV12-3/TRBV12-4
CASSGSGGTEAFF | TGTGCCAGCAGCGGGTCGGGGGGCACTGAAGCTTTCTTT | . | TRBJ1-1 | many | TRBV4-2
CASSLSPSNEQYF | TGTGCCAGCAGTTTAAGTCCTAGCAACGAGCAGTACTTC | . | TRBJ2-7 | few | TRBV12-3/TRBV12-4
CASSLGQGAGAFF | TGTGCCAGCAGCTTAGGACAGGGGGCAGGAGCTTTCTTT | TRBD1 | TRBJ1-1 | few | TRBV11-3
CASSRRVAVYTGELFF | TGTGCCAGCAGCCGAAGGGTGGCGGTGTACACCGGGGAGCTGTTTTTT | . | TRBJ2-2 | many | TRBV11-2
CASSQEFTSGTEEYF | TGTGCCAGCAGCCAAGAATTCACTAGCGGGACCGAGGAGTACTTC | TRBD2 | TRBJ2-7 | . | TRBV4-2
CASKIAAEPYEQYF | TGTGCCAGCAAAATTGCGGCGGAACCCTACGAGCAGTACTTC | . | TRBJ2-7 | few | TRBV6-2/TRBV6-3
CASNGFGLAKGGELFF | TGTGCCAGCAACGGCTTCGGACTAGCGAAGGGCGGGGAGCTGTTTTTT | TRBD2 | TRBJ2-2 | many | TRBV27
CASRGDRGDEQYF | TGTGCCAGCAGGGGGGACAGAGGGGACGAGCAGTACTTC | TRBD1 | TRBJ2-7 | many | TRBV2
CASSRSGRLLTEAFF | TGTGCCAGCAGCCGATCGGGCCGCCTCCTCACTGAAGCTTTCTTT | . | TRBJ1-1 | few | TRBV6-1
CASTPLAGDSEQYF | TGTGCCAGCACCCCTTTAGCGGGAGACTCCGAGCAGTACTTC | TRBD2 | TRBJ2-7 | many | TRBV6-1
CASSIASAQETQYF | TGTGCCAGTAGTATCGCGTCAGCCCAAGAGACCCAGTACTTC | . | TRBJ2-5 | many | TRBV19
CASSFLLAGDIQYF | TGTGCCAGCAGTTTTCTGCTAGCGGGAGATATTCAGTACTTC | TRBD2 | TRBJ2-4 | . | TRBV12-3/TRBV12-4
CASSLTGYDQEQYF | TGTGCCAGCAGCTTGACGGGCTATGATCAGGAGCAGTACTTC | . | TRBJ2-7 | . | TRBV7-2
CSARDTYYEQYF | TGCAGTGCTAGGGACACCTACTACGAGCAGTACTTC | . | TRBJ2-7 | many | TRBV20-1
CASSSEGRGNTIYF | TGTGCCAGCAGCTCTGAAGGAAGGGGAAACACCATATATTTT | . | TRBJ1-3 | . | TRBV5-6
CASSFVGLSYEQYF | TGTGCCAGCAGTTTTGTAGGGTTGAGCTACGAGCAGTACTTC | . | TRBJ2-7 | many | TRBV28
CASNNGEDHQPQHF | TGTGCCAGTAACAATGGGGAGGATCATCAGCCCCAGCATTTT | . | TRBJ1-5 | many | TRBV19
CASSLAVGTGQETQYF | TGTGCCAGCAGCTTAGCGGTCGGGACAGGCCAAGAGACCCAGTACTTC | TRBD1 | TRBJ2-5 | many | TRBV7-2
CASSLDSGSTGANVLTF | TGTGCCAGCAGCTTAGATAGCGGGAGCACTGGGGCCAACGTCCTGACTTTC | TRBD2 | TRBJ2-6 | . | TRBV11-1
CVISESTSGPAYEQYF | TGCGTCATCAGTGAGTCGACGAGCGGACCCGCCTACGAGCAGTACTTC | . | TRBJ2-7 | once | TRBV10-2
CASSEAHRLGQAFF | TGTGCCAGCAGTGAAGCGCACAGGTTGGGACAAGCTTTCTTT | . | TRBJ1-1 | few | TRBV2
CASSLESSGPYEQYF | TGTGCCAGCAGCTTAGAGAGTAGCGGGCCCTACGAGCAGTACTTC | TRBD2 | TRBJ2-7 | many | TRBV11-2
CASSEEGVGPAIIGRTNTIYF | TGTGCCAGCAGTGAAGAAGGGGTGGGACCGGCCATAATAGGAAGGACAAACACCATATATTTT | . | TRBJ1-3 | many | TRBV2
CATSDSRGGSSYEQYF | TGTGCCACCAGTGATTCAAGGGGCGGGAGTAGTTACGAGCAGTACTTC | TRBD2 | TRBJ2-7 | many | TRBV24-1
CASSHDQAYTGELFF | TGTGCCAGCAGCCACGACCAGGCATACACCGGGGAGCTGTTTTTT | . | TRBJ2-2 | . | TRBV7-9
CASSSWLAALTTQYF | TGTGCCAGCAGTTCGTGGTTGGCAGCCCTCACGACCCAGTACTTC | . | TRBJ2-5 | . | TRBV12-3/TRBV12-4
CATSRDRNGYEQYF | TGTGCCACCAGCAGAGATCGTAACGGCTACGAGCAGTACTTC | . | TRBJ2-7 | many | TRBV15
CASSEALGGIQYF | TGTGCCAGCAGTGAAGCGCTTGGGGGCATTCAGTACTTC | . | TRBJ2-4 | many | TRBV2
CASSLLDFSYEQYF | TGTGCCAGCAGCTTATTAGACTTCTCCTACGAGCAGTACTTC | . | TRBJ2-7 | many | TRBV7-9
CASRETGILNQPQHF | TGTGCCAGCAGAGAAACGGGGATCCTCAATCAGCCCCAGCATTTT | . | TRBJ1-5 | many | TRBV6-1
CASSQTGTSETQYF | TGTGCCAGCAGCCAAACCGGGACTAGCGAGACCCAGTACTTC | TRBD2 | TRBJ2-5 | . | TRBV7-2
CASSHYQDSLVIFYEQYF | TGTGCCAGCAGCCATTATCAGGACAGCTTGGTGATCTTTTACGAGCAGTACTTC | . | TRBJ2-7 | few | TRBV3-1
CASSVDILRDIQYF | TGTGCCAGCAGCGTAGATATATTACGGGACATTCAGTACTTC | . | TRBJ2-4 | few | TRBV9
CAGATNGETQYF | TGTGCCGGGGCCACGAATGGAGAGACCCAGTACTTC | . | TRBJ2-5 | many | TRBV30
CASSLVRQAYNEQFF | TGTGCCAGCAGCTTAGTGCGACAGGCGTACAATGAGCAGTTCTTC | . | TRBJ2-1 | . | TRBV7-2
CASSRPDSPLHF | TGTGCCAGCAGCCGGCCAGATTCACCCCTCCACTTT | . | TRBJ1-6 | . | TRBV27
CASSLEGAGSAPYEQYF | TGTGCCAGCAGCTTAGAAGGGGCGGGGAGCGCTCCCTACGAGCAGTACTTC | . | TRBJ2-7 | many | TRBV11-2
CASSLLPTGSNYGYTF | TGTGCCAGCAGTTTACTCCCGACAGGGAGTAACTATGGCTACACCTTC | TRBD1 | TRBJ1-2 | many | TRBV28
CASSTGRYYEQYF | TGTGCCAGCAGTACAGGTCGTTACTACGAGCAGTACTTC | . | TRBJ2-7 | many | TRBV28
CSARDRVGDYGYTF | TGCAGTGCTAGAGATAGGGTAGGAGACTATGGCTACACCTTC | . | TRBJ1-2 | few | TRBV20-1
CASSQGRSYNEQFF | TGTGCCAGCAGCCAGGGACGGTCCTACAATGAGCAGTTCTTC | . | TRBJ2-1 | few | TRBV14
CASRRSTGGIETQYF | TGTGCCAGCAGGAGATCGACAGGGGGCATTGAGACCCAGTACTTC | TRBD1 | TRBJ2-5 | many | TRBV25-1
CAMASLYEQYF | TGTGCCATGGCGTCCCTCTACGAGCAGTACTTC | . | TRBJ2-7 | many | TRBV10-3
CASKGGGTGELFF | TGTGCCAGCAAGGGAGGTGGTACCGGGGAGCTGTTTTTT | . | TRBJ2-2 | . | TRBV7-2
CASSHDAYRSAYEQYF | TGTGCCAGCAGTCATGACGCCTACAGGTCAGCTTACGAGCAGTACTTC | . | TRBJ2-7 | many | TRBV27
CASSQEVMGNFYEQYF | TGCGCCAGCAGCCAAGAGGTTATGGGAAATTTCTACGAGCAGTACTTC | . | TRBJ2-7 | once | TRBV4-3
CASSMTSGWEQYF | TGTGCCAGCAGCATGACTAGCGGGTGGGAGCAGTACTTC | TRBD2 | TRBJ2-7 | many | TRBV7-2
CASSPGLAGSNEQYF | TGTGCCAGCAGCCCTGGACTAGCGGGGTCCAACGAGCAGTACTTC | TRBD2 | TRBJ2-7 | many | TRBV7-3
CASSQPGQGYEQYF | TGTGCCAGCAGTCAACCAGGACAGGGCTACGAGCAGTACTTC | TRBD1 | TRBJ2-7 | many | TRBV27